This TCR beta chain was identified in a study of CD8 T cells in ankylosing spondylitis. Notes on the study in general: Several of the motif variants were reported before in synovial fluid and blood from reactive arthritis. Made up of about eight highly homologous variants, a TCR beta motif appeared characteristic of ankylosing spondylitis blood. There was reportedly significant enrichment of clones that were disease-linked in matched ankylosing spondylitis synovial fluid.

This clonotype was observed many times. The antigen is not known. Quantitative barcoded 5'-RACE was used to prepare TCR beta libraries. One entry per CDR3 protein, called by TCRdb with MiXCR from the 5' RACE reads. This repertoire shows about 7,000 distinct CDR3 sequences, 2.8% found once; its top ten account for 35% to 45%. This CDR3 spans 16 amino acids. The germline gives CDR1 SGDLS, CDR2 YYNGEE. Deletions cut 0 bases from V and 6 bases from J, with 16 bases between. The chain employs TRBV9 and TRBJ2-1; D is perhaps TRBD2 (5 bases). This TCR came from a female donor with ankylosing spondylitis or in good health (not recorded which). Input material: blood, either unsorted or a sorted T cell fraction (not recorded which). The DNA for the CDR3 is TGTGCCAGCAGCGTAGGCGGAGGACGGGCACGCAATGAGCAGTTCTTC. Translated: CASSVGGGRARNEQFF.